Described below is a single TCR beta chain sequence and its context. One heparinised blood draw averaging approximately 0.11 L was given by each donor. This specimen comes from a study of beta chain features in type 1 diabetes. Expressed TCRB transcripts were sequenced because the entire RNA isolate underwent reverse transcription. It was found that naive, central memory and regulatory T cell samples averaged about 3.57 million reads. TCRdb keeps only in-frame clones here, not all; method: immunoSEQ multiplex PCR. Here the sample spans fewer than 650,000 clones, around 15% being singletons. Sequenced input: naive CD4+ T cells from blood. The sequence derives from a man aged 18-30 years in good health.

Written as DNA, the CDR3 is TGTGCCTGGAGTGTATGGGCAGGACAGGGCCCGAACACTGAAGCTTTCTTT. It specifies CAWSVWAGQGPNTEAFF. V usage is TRBV30 and J usage is TRBJ1-1; TRBD1 matches 8 bases. The CDR3 is 17 residues long. V lost 0 bases and J lost 1; bases outside the gene matches: 10. The germline V gene encodes CDR1 GTSNPN and CDR2 SVGIG (reference sequence).